These 5 T cell receptor beta chains share one sample of origin, sequenced in a study of T cell responses to AZD1222 COVID-19 vaccine. Using immunoSEQ multiplex PCR, the repertoire was profiled, and TCRdb retains in-frame clones only, with some absent. Found here are around 120,000 clones, 85% to 95% of them singletons; the top ten hold 4.5% to 6%. The source was peripheral blood, collected 28 days after the second AZD1222 dose. These receptors were collected from an adult who received the AZD1222 COVID-19 vaccine.

The rearrangement links TRBV19 to TRBJ1-1, with a possible D match to TRBD1 (5 bases). The ends were cut back, 3 bases at V and 3 bases at J, with 8 bases in the middle. Germline lookup yields CDR1 LNHDA and CDR2 SQIVND (reference sequence). This CDR3 is 13 amino acids long. As DNA, the CDR3 is TGTGCCAGTAGTATGGGGCGTTACACTGAAGCTTTCTTT. It is translated as CASSMGRYTEAFF. Supplemented by reference TRBV19 and TRBJ1-1, the full variable domain reads DGGITQSPKYLFRKEGQNVTLSCEQNLNHDAMYWYRQDPGQGLRLIYYSQIVNDFQKGDIAEGYSVSREKKESFPLTVTSAQKNPTAFYLCASSMGRYTEAFFGQGTRLTVV.

The rearrangement joins TRBV11-2 to TRBJ2-1, with D perhaps TRBD2 (6 bases). The length of the CDR3 is 14 residues. Germline CDR1 reads SGHAT; CDR2 reads FQNNGV. Trimming stripped 1 base from V and 9 bases from J, with 13 bases between. The CDR3: CASSLAGTLSEQFF. The CDR3 DNA is TGTGCCAGCAGCTTAGCCGGGACTCTCAGTGAGCAGTTCTTC.

This chain connects TRBV18 to TRBJ2-1, with D maybe TRBD2 (5 bases). V was cut by 5 bases and J by 6 bases, with 11 bases left in between. Germline V gene sequence: CDR1 KGHSH, CDR2 LQKENI. The CDR3 is 13 amino acids. The CDR3 bases are TGTGCCAGCTCAGGGCTAGCTCTCAATGAGCAGTTCTTC. Its translation is CASSGLALNEQFF.

The V and J genes are TRBV10-1 and TRBJ1-1; D is perhaps TRBD1 (5 bases). Germline assignment: CDR1 WNHNN and CDR2 SYGVQD (reference sequence). The CDR3 totals 17 residues. V was shortened by 0 bases and J by 6 bases, with 20 bases between the two germline ends. The CDR3 loop is CASSESRGGPGSAEAFF. The CDR3 coding sequence is TGCGCCAGCAGTGAGTCGCGGGGTGGGCCAGGGAGCGCTGAAGCTTTCTTT.

CDR3 nucleotides: TGTGCCAGCAGTTTACTTTCAGGACGGGTTAATTCACCCCTCCACTTT. Its protein product is CASSLLSGRVNSPLHF. The gene calls are TRBV27 and TRBJ1-6; no clear D gene. Germline loops: CDR1 MNHEY, CDR2 SMNVEV (reference sequence). Trimming stripped 2 bases from V and 6 bases from J, with 14 bases between. The CDR3 length is 16 residues.